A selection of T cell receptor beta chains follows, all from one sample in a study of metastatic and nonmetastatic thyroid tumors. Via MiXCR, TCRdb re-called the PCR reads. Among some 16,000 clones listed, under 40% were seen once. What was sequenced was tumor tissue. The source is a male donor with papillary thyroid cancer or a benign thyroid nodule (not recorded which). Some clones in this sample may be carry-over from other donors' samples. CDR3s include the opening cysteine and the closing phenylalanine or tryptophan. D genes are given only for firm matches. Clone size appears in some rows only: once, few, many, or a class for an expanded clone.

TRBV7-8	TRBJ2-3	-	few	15	TGTGCCAGCAGCTCCCGGGACTGGGGGAGCGATACGCAGTATTTT	CASSSRDWGSDTQYF
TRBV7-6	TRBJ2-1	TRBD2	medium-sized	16	TGTGCCAGCAGCTTAAATTCCGGGGGGTCAATCTATGAGCAGTTCTTC	CASSLNSGGSIYEQFF
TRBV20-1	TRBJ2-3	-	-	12	TGCAGTGCTAGTAGGCGAACAGATACGCAGTATTTT	CSASRRTDTQYF
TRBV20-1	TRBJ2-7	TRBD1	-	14	TGCAGTGCTACGAGGACAGGGGCCCCCTACGAGCAGTACTTC	CSATRTGAPYEQYF
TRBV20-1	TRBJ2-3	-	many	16	TGCAGTGCAAGAACGGGACGCCCTCAGGGCACAGATACGCAGTATTTT	CSARTGRPQGTDTQYF
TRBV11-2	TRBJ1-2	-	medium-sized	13	TGTGCCAGCAGCTCCCCCACAGGGCTTGGCTACACCTTC	CASSSPTGLGYTF
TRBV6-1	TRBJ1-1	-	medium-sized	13	TGTGCCAGCACCCGCCAGGGCCACACTGAAGCTTTCTTT	CASTRQGHTEAFF
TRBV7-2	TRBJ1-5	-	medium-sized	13	TGTGCCAGCAGCTTAGAGGCATTTCAGCCCCAGCATTTT	CASSLEAFQPQHF
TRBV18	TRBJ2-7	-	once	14	TGTGCCAGCTCACCACCGGGACTCCCGGGCGAGCAGTACTTC	CASSPPGLPGEQYF
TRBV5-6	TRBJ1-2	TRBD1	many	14	TGTGCCAGCAGCATGGGACAGGCGGACTATGGCTACACCTTC	CASSMGQADYGYTF